A single sample gave rise to the 14 T cell receptor beta chains below, sequenced in a study of cytomegalovirus exposure and HLA in healthy donors. With 60 Vbeta and 13 Jbeta primers, the PCR was carried out. Some clones are missing from TCRdb's copy, which holds only in-frame ones; the method was immunoSEQ multiplex PCR. The repertoire holds fewer than 85,000 clones, 72% seen once, with around 10% in the top ten. The sample consisted of PBMCs. These receptors came from a woman aged 40 to 50 in good health and CMV-seropositive.

This chain joins TRBV29-1 and TRBJ1-2; TRBD1 matches at 8 bases. The CDR3 runs to 18 residues. CDR1 and CDR2 (germline): SQVTM, ANQGSEA. After removal of 5 bases from V and 1 base from J, the junction contained 18 bases not matched to a gene. The CDR3 region has the DNA TGCAGCGTTCTGAGGGGTTCGCGGGACGACAGGGGTAACTATGGCTACACCTTC. Residues: CSVLRGSRDDRGNYGYTF.

The J gene is TRBJ1-5, the V gene TRBV28; 8 bases match TRBD1. The CDR3 is 17 residues long. Germline lookup yields CDR1 MDHEN and CDR2 SYDVKM. V gave up 6 bases and J gave up 6 bases; unmatched junction bases: 16. The CDR3 DNA sequence: TGTGCCAGCAGCCCGAGAGGATGGACAGGGCGGTCTCAGCCCCAGCATTTT. It translates to CASSPRGWTGRSQPQHF.

The V call is TRBV6-5, the J call TRBJ2-1; no reliable D call. The CDR3 has 15 amino acids. The V gene's germline CDR1 is MNHEY and CDR2 SVGAGI. V shed 2 bases and J shed 5 bases, with 13 bases lying between them. In nucleotides, the CDR3 is TGTGCCAGCAGTTACGGTCTAGTGTTCGACAATGAGCAGTTCTTC. Translated, it gives CASSYGLVFDNEQFF.

The CDR3 nucleotides read TGTGCCAGCAGCGTAGCCGGGACAGGCACTAGCACAGATACGCAGTATTTT. Residues: CASSVAGTGTSTDTQYF. The V gene is TRBV9, the J gene TRBJ2-3; 8 bases agree with TRBD1. V gave up 0 bases and J gave up 0 bases; unmatched junction bases: 6. Germline lookup yields CDR1 SGDLS and CDR2 YYNGEE. The CDR3 has 17 amino acids.

V and J are TRBV19 and TRBJ1-2; possibly TRBD1 for D (6 bases). With 4 bases removed from V and 0 bases from J, the gap between germline ends came to 12 bases. Germline CDR1 and CDR2: LNHDA and SQIVND (reference sequence). CDR3 length equals 15 residues. The chain's CDR3 is CASSTVDSANYGYTF. The CDR3 DNA reads as TGTGCCAGTAGTACGGTGGACAGTGCTAACTATGGCTACACCTTC.

The CDR3 DNA reads TGCGCCAGCAGCTTGGAAGGAGGGGGCACAGATACGCAGTATTTT. It specifies CASSLEGGGTDTQYF. The V gene is TRBV5-1, the J gene TRBJ2-3; weak D call: TRBD2 (6 bases). Trimming cost V 0 bases and J 1 base, with 9 bases left between them. CDR1 and CDR2 (germline): SGHRS, YFSETQ. CDR3 length: 15 residues.

A single count supports this clone. The genes are TRBV9 and TRBJ2-7; tentative D call: TRBD1 (6 bases). Germline loops: CDR1 SGDLS, CDR2 YYNGEE. V lost 0 bases, J lost 3 bases, and 13 bases lay in between. The CDR3 totals 15 residues. CDR3 sequence: CASSVEPGQIYEQYF. The CDR3 coding sequence is TGTGCCAGCAGCGTAGAGCCAGGACAGATCTACGAGCAGTACTTC.

V is TRBV14 and J is TRBJ2-7, with a possible D match to TRBD1 (6 bases). Germline CDR1 reads SGHDN; CDR2 reads FVKESK. V was clipped by 8 bases and J by 2 bases, with 10 bases between them. The CDR3 sequence is 12 residues long. The chain's CDR3 is CASGRGTYEQYF. For the CDR3, the DNA is TGTGCCAGCGGCAGGGGTACCTACGAGCAGTACTTC.

This sequence joins TRBV4-1 and TRBJ2-1; TRBD2 aligns across 11 bases. CDR1 and CDR2 (germline): MGHRA, YSYEKL. There are 15 residues in the CDR3. The trim removed 2 bases at V and 6 bases at J, leaving 3 bases unmatched. CDR3 loop: CASSQLTSGGNEQFF. The CDR3, as DNA: TGCGCCAGCAGCCAACTAACTAGCGGGGGCAATGAGCAGTTCTTC.

This clone has a single count. This chain uses TRBV19 with TRBJ2-7; 11 bases map to TRBD1. Germline CDR1 is LNHDA and CDR2 is SQIVND (reference sequence). Trimming cost V 5 bases and J 4 bases; bases outside gene matches: 4. This CDR3 is 14 amino acids long. CDR3 loop: CASSSGTGGYEQYF. Written as DNA, the CDR3 is TGTGCCAGTAGTTCCGGGACAGGGGGATACGAGCAGTACTTC.

The chain couples TRBV7-6 to TRBJ1-1; D may be TRBD1 (6 bases). Germline CDR1 is SGHVS and CDR2 is FNYEAQ. This CDR3 has 14 residues. The ends were cut back, 4 bases at V and 4 bases at J, with 13 bases in the middle. Written as DNA, the CDR3 is TGTGCCAGCAGCTCAGGGGACGAGGGCACTGAAGCTTTCTTT. This sequence encodes CASSSGDEGTEAFF.

The chain has TRBV9 and TRBJ2-7, with 9 bases aligning to TRBD1. The CDR3 covers 15 residues. Germline V gene lookup returns CDR1 SGDLS and CDR2 YYNGEE. V was pared by 0 bases and J by 6 bases, with 7 bases of the junction left unmatched. CDR3: CASSVVPDRGTEQYF. CDR3 coding DNA: TGTGCCAGCAGCGTAGTTCCGGACAGGGGAACCGAGCAGTACTTC.

The J gene is TRBJ1-6, the V gene TRBV6-1; 11 nucleotides match TRBD1. Germline CDR1 reads MNHNS; CDR2 reads SASEGT. The CDR3 is 14 residues long. The V and J ends lost 3 bases and 9 bases, in that order; junction bases with no gene match: 1. The CDR3 region has the DNA TGTGCCAGCAGTGAGGACAGGGGGCGTTCACCCCTCCACTTT. Translation: CASSEDRGRSPLHF.

V and J are TRBV19 and TRBJ1-5; possibly TRBD1 for D (5 bases). V was shortened by 5 bases and J by 3 bases, with 17 bases between the two germline ends. Germline lookup yields CDR1 LNHDA and CDR2 SQIVND (reference sequence). This CDR3 is built from 16 residues. The CDR3 DNA is TGTGCCAGTAGTTCTCACTCGGCGGGGGACAATCAGCCCCAGCATTTT. It codes for CASSSHSAGDNQPQHF. Combining the CDR3 with reference TRBV19 and TRBJ1-5 gives the whole variable domain DGGITQSPKYLFRKEGQNVTLSCEQNLNHDAMYWYRQDPGQGLRLIYYSQIVNDFQKGDIAEGYSVSREKKESFPLTVTSAQKNPTAFYLCASSSHSAGDNQPQHFGDGTRLSIL.